The sequence of this T cell receptor (beta chain) was determined in a study of shared clonotypes between healthy human individuals (TCRdb year 2020). At the level of the whole study: The cohort comprised two women and a few men aged 18 to 49 years. For each donor, CD4 naive and CD4 memory were each given three plates, CD8 naive was given two plates, and CD8 memory was given one plate. To estimate repertoire size and how much clonotypes are shared between individuals, the study performed deep sequencing of blood TCR repertoires from roughly five healthy adults. To increase sequencing depth and limit assay-specific biases, TCR repertoire library preparation and sequencing were carried out by different laboratories using diverse techniques. Leukapheresis yielded between about 0.85 and 10 billion PBMCs per donor. Broader findings and caveats from the paper: Larger estimated clonotype richness was generally found for naive subsets than for memory subsets. Rarefaction of sorted-subset datasets indicated incomplete sequencing despite the large sequencing depth. Because the study included only a small number of donors, the genetic and exposure-history diversity represented was limited. Across four donors, about 5% of naive CD4, approximately 3.5% of naive CD8, about 2% of memory CD4, and approximately 0.4% of memory CD8 clonotypes were shared. Pairwise subsampling led to the expectation that sequencing depth would affect the degree of clonotype sharing among donors. Compared with non-shared clonotypes, clonotypes shared by all four sorted-subset donors had higher generation probabilities. Sampling was restricted to blood, and TCR repertoires in tissues likely differ from the TCR repertoires found in blood.

The CDR3, cysteine through phenylalanine, is 14 amino acids long. Only the CDR3 DNA is retained, 42 bases long and in frame from the first base. V is cut back by 6 bases and J by 5 bases, with 7 bases in the junction unmatched. As encoded in the germline V gene (reference sequence), CDR1 is MNHEY while CDR2 is SMNVEV. Using the deep immunoSEQ assay, multiplex PCR amplified TCR CDR3 regions from genomic DNA. For each cell subset, the extracted genomic DNA was distributed evenly across all wells of several immunoSEQ 96-well plates, and each plate served as one replicate. For sorted subsets, each replicate PCR was loaded with about 0.2 ug genomic DNA, equivalent to roughly 30,000 T cell genomes. The purified libraries were quantified using a Qubit 3.0 fluorometer, sized with a Bioanalyzer 2100, and then quantified again using the KAPA Library Quantification kit. A separate single-read 150-cycle Illumina NextSeq 550 flow cell was used to sequence each immunoSEQ 96-well plate. Per the source publication's procedure: Because the immunoSEQ output held only junctional sequences and lacked quality scores, the filtering could not match the filtering applied to full-length reads. Sequences were annotated with PyIR, a Python wrapper for IgBLAST v1.9, and V/J genes and CDR3 were assigned using IMGT germline references. Reads were filtered out if the reads had weak V/J assignments (E-value above 1e-6), no CDR3, stop codons, out-of-frame junctions, or ambiguous translated residues. A V3J clonotype was defined by an identical inferred V gene, J gene, and CDR3 amino acid sequence. Percentage overlap between repertoires was calculated by dividing the number of shared unique clonotypes by the size of the smaller repertoire. Repertoire richness was assessed with RTK rarefaction, the Chao1 estimator, and Recon v2.1 estimates of unobserved clonotypes. OLGA was used to compute generation probabilities for all TCRbeta clonotypes that the gDNA method yielded from a handful of donors. TCRdb's version of the immuneACCESS table is confined to in-frame rearrangements and falls short of the full clone set. An unresolved V gene accounts for under half of the shortfall where checked; the remainder is of unknown origin. V and J calls plus clone size are reproduced from that table; the DNA served to infer D and trimming. The sample records 550,000 to 650,000 clones, 96% of which are singletons. More than 0.085% of the sample comes from the top ten.

As for this clone: The clone's antigen remains unknown. Base-call qualities are not available, and no considerably larger clone is one nucleotide away.

CD8 naive samples consisted of CD45RO-negative cells that were positively selected for CCR7, yielding a CD45RA+CCR7+ population without TemRA cells. Healthy HIV-negative adults with no recently reported acute infections or vaccinations were included as donors. Every donor was a Caucasian adult living in Nashville, Tennessee, USA. Blood was obtained by leukapheresis, after which PBMCs were separated by Ficoll-Histopaque density gradient centrifugation and cryopreserved in liquid nitrogen vapor phase. Purity and quantity of every magnetically sorted T cell population were checked by analytical flow cytometry. Genomic DNA was isolated from every sorted fraction and measured by UV absorbance on a Nanodrop 2000c.

The receptor's source is a woman in her 30s in good health. Recombination connected TRBV27 to TRBJ2-7, and 10 junctional nucleotides match TRBD2. Sequencing used naive CD8+ T cells sorted from blood. This specimen's cell subset or site label, per the study, means: CD45RA+CCR7+. The CDR3 reads CASSPPSGRNEQYF. The DNA is as follows: TGTGCCAGCAGCCCCCCTAGCGGGAGAAACGAGCAGTACTTC.